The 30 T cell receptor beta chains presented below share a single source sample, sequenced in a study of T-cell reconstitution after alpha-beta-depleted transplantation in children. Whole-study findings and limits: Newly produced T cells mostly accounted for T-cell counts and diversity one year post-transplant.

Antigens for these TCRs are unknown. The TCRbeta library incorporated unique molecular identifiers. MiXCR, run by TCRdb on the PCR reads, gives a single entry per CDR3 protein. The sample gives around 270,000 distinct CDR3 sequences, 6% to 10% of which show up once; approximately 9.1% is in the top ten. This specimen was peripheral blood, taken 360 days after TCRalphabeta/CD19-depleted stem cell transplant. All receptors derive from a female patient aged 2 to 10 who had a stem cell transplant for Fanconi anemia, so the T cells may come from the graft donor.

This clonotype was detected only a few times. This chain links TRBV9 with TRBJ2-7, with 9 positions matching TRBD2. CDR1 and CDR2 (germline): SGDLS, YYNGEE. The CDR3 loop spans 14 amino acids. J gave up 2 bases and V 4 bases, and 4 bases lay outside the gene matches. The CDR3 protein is CASSRLAEPYEQYF. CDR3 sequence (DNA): TGTGCCAGCAGCCGACTAGCGGAACCCTACGAGCAGTACTTC.

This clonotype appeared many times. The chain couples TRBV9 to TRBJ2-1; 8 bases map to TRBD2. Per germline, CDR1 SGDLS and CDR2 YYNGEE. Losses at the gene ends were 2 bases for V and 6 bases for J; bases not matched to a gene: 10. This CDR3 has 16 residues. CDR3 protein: CASSVSGLASTNEQFF. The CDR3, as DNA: TGTGCCAGCAGCGTTTCAGGACTAGCATCGACCAATGAGCAGTTCTTC.

CDR3 nucleotides: TGCAGTGCTAGTCGGGACAGAGGTCCACTTAGTGAAGCTTTCTTT. As protein: CSASRDRGPLSEAFF. The chain is built from TRBV20-1 and TRBJ1-1; TRBD1 agrees at 7 bases. This CDR3 is 15 amino acids long. The ends lost 3 bases at V and 7 bases at J; junction bases unmatched: 14. Germline V CDR1 and CDR2: DFQATT, SNEGSKA (reference sequence).

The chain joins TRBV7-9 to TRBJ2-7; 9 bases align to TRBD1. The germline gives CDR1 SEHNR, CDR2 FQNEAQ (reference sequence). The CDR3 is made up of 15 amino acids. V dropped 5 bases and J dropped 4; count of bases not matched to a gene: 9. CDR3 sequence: CASSHTGQGGYEQYF. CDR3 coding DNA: TGTGCCAGCAGCCATACGGGACAGGGAGGGTACGAGCAGTACTTC.

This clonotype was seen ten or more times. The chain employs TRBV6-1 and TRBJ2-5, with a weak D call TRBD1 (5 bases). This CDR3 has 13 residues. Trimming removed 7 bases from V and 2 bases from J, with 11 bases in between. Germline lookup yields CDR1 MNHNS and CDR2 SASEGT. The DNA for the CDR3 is TGTGCCAGCATGGGGCCAGCTCAAGAGACCCAGTACTTC. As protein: CASMGPAQETQYF.

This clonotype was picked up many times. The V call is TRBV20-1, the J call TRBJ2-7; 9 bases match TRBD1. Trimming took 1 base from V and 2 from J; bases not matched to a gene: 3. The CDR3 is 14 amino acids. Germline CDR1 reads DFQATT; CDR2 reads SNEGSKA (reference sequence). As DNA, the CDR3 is TGCAGTGCTAGAGGCCGGGACAGGGCCTACGAGCAGTACTTC. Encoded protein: CSARGRDRAYEQYF.

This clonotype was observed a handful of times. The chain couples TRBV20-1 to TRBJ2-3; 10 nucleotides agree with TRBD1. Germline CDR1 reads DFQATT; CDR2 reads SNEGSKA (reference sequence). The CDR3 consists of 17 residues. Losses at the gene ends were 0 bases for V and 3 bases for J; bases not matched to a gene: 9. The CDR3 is CSARDPQTGGGTDTQYF. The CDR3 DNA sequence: TGCAGTGCTAGAGACCCCCAGACAGGGGGCGGTACAGATACGCAGTATTTT.

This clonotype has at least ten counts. In DNA, the CDR3 is TGTGCCAGCAGTGTGAGGGGCAGGGATTCGACAGATACGCAGTATTTT. Its translation is CASSVRGRDSTDTQYF. The gene calls are TRBV25-1 and TRBJ2-3; D may match TRBD1 or TRBD2 (5 bases each). Trimming took 4 bases from V and 3 from J, leaving 17 bases between them. The germline CDR1 and CDR2 sequences are MGHDK and SYGVNS. The CDR3 contains 16 residues.

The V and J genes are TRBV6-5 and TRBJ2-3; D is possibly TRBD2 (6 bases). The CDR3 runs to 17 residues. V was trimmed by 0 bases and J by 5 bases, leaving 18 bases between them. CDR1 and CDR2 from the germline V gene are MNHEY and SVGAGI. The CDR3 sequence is CASSYSILREEVDTQYF. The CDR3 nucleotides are TGTGCCAGCAGTTACTCGATACTGAGGGAGGAGGTAGATACGCAGTATTTT.

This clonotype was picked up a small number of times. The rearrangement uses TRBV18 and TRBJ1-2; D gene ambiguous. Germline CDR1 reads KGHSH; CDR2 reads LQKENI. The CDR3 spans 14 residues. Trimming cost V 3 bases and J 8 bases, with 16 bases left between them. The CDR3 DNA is TGTGCCAGCTCACCGGCCGGGAGTTTGTGGGGCTACACCTTC. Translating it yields CASSPAGSLWGYTF.

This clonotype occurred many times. The CDR3 region has the DNA TGTGCCACAGGGGCGGGAGCAGCAGATACGCAGTATTTT. Protein sequence: CATGAGAADTQYF. The gene calls are TRBV7-8 and TRBJ2-3; D is possibly TRBD2 (7 bases). Germline assignment: CDR1 SGHVS and CDR2 FQNEAQ. The CDR3 length is 13 residues. The V gene lost 10 bases and the J gene lost 4 bases, with 15 bases spanning the gap.

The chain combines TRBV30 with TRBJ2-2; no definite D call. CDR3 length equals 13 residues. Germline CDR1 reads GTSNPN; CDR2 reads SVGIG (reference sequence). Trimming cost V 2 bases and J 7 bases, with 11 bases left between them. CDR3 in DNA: TGTGCCTGGAGTCCGGCCCTGGGCGGGGAGCTGTTTTTT. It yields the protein CAWSPALGGELFF.

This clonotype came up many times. CDR3 DNA sequence: TGTGCCAGCACTTCGGCAGTTCTACGCTACACCTTC. Translation gives CASTSAVLRYTF. V and J are TRBV28 and TRBJ1-2; D gene unclear. In germline, CDR1 is MDHEN, CDR2 SYDVKM. This CDR3 region has 12 residues. Trimming stripped 7 bases from V and 9 bases from J, with 15 bases between.

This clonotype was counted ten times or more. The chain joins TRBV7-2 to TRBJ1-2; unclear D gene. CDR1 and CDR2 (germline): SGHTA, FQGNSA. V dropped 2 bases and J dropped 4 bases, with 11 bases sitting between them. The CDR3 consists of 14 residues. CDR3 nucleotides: TGTGCCAGCAGCTTATCACCCTTTGGCTATGGCTACACCTTC. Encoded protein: CASSLSPFGYGYTF.

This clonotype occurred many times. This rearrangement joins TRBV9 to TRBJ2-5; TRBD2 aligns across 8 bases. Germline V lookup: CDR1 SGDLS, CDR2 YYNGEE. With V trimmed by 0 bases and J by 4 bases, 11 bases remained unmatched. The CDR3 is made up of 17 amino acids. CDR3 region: CASSVGAISAGGETQYF. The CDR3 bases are TGTGCCAGCAGCGTAGGGGCAATTAGCGCGGGAGGAGAGACCCAGTACTTC.

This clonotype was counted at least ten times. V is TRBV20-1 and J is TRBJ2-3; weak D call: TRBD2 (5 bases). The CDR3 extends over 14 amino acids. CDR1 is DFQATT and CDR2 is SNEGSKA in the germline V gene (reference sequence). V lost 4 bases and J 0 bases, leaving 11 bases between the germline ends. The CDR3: CSAIYEGSTDTQYF. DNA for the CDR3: TGCAGTGCTATCTATGAGGGAAGCACAGATACGCAGTATTTT.

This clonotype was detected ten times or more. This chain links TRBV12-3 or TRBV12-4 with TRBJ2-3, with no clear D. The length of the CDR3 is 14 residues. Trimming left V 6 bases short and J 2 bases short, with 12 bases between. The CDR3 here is CASSLGWPTDTQYF. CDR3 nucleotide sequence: TGTGCCAGCAGCCTGGGGTGGCCCACAGATACGCAGTATTTT.

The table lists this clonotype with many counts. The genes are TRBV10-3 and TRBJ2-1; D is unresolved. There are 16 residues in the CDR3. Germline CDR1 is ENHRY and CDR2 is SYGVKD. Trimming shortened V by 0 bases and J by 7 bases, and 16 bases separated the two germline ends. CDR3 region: CAISESTHKMRNEQFF. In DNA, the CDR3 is TGTGCCATCAGTGAGTCGACTCACAAGATGAGGAATGAGCAGTTCTTC.

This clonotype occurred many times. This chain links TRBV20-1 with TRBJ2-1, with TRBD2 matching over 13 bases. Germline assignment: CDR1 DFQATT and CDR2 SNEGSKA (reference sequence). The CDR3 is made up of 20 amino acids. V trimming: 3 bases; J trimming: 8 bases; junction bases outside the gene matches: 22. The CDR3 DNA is TGCAGTGCTAGCCGAAGGGGGGTCCCACTAGCGGGGGGGCCATACGATGAGCAGTTCTTC. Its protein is CSASRRGVPLAGGPYDEQFF.

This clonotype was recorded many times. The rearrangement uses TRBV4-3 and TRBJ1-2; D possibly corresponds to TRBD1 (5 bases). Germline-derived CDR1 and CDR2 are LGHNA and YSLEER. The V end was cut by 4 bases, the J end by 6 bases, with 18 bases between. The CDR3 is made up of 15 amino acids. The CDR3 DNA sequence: TGCGCCAGCAGCCCTTTGGGGACTACAAGGGATGGCTACACCTTC. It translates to CASSPLGTTRDGYTF.

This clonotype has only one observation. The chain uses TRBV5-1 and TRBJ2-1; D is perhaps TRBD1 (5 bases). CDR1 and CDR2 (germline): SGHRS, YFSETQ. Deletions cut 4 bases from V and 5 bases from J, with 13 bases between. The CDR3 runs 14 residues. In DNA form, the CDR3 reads TGCGCCAGCAGCCCATGGATAGGGGACAATGAGCAGTTCTTC. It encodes CASSPWIGDNEQFF. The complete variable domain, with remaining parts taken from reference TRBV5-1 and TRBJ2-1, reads KAGVTQTPRYLIKTRGQQVTLSCSPISGHRSVSWYQQTPGQGLQFLFEYFSETQRNKGNFPGRFSGRQFSNSRSEMNVSTLELGDSALYLCASSPWIGDNEQFFGPGTRLTVL.

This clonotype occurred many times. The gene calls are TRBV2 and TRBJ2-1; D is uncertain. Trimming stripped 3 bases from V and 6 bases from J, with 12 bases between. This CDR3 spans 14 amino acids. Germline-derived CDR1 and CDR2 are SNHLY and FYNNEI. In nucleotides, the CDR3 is TGTGCCAGCAGTGATTTGCTTGTGTCCAATGAGCAGTTCTTC. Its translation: CASSDLLVSNEQFF.

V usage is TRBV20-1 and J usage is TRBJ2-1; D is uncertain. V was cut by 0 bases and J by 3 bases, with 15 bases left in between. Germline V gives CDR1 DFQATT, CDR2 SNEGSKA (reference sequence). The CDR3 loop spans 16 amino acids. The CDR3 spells CSARESSPFRYNEQFF. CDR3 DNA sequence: TGCAGTGCTAGAGAGAGTAGTCCCTTCCGCTACAATGAGCAGTTCTTC.

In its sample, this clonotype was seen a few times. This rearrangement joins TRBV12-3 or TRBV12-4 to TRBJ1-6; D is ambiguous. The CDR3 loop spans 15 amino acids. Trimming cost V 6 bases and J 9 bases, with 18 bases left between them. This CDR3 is CASSSSTADSSPLHF. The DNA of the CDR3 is TGTGCCAGCAGCTCTTCGACCGCGGACTCTTCACCCCTCCACTTT.

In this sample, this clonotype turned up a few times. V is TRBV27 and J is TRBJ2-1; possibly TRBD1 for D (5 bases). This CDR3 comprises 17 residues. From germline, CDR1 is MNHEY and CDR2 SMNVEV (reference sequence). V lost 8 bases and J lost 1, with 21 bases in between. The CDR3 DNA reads TGTGCCAGCCGAAAAAGATACATTACAGGTTCCTACAATGAGCAGTTCTTC. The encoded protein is CASRKRYITGSYNEQFF.

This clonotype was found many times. For the CDR3, the DNA is TGCGCCAGCAGAGTATTGACGAACACCGGGGAGCTGTTTTTT. Translated: CASRVLTNTGELFF. V usage is TRBV5-1 and J usage is TRBJ2-2; D ambiguous. Germline V lookup: CDR1 SGHRS, CDR2 YFSETQ. Between the trimmed V and J ends, which lost 5 bases and 0 bases, there was a span of 8 bases. The CDR3 sequence is 14 residues long. The full variable domain, with the rest looked up from reference TRBV5-1 and TRBJ2-2, is KAGVTQTPRYLIKTRGQQVTLSCSPISGHRSVSWYQQTPGQGLQFLFEYFSETQRNKGNFPGRFSGRQFSNSRSEMNVSTLELGDSALYLCASRVLTNTGELFFGEGSRLTVL.

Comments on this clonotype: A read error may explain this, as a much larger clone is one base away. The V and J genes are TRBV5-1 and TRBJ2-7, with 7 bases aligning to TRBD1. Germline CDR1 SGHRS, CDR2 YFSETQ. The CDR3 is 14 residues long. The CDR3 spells CASILDRPAYEQYF. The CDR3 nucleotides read TGCGCCAGCATCTTGGACAGGCCCGCCTACGAGCAGTACTTC.

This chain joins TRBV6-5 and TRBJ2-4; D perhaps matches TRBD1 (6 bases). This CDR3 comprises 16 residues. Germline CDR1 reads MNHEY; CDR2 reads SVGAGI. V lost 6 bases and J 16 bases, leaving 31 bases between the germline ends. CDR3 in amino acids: CASSPSGSILGDIFYF. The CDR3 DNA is TGTGCCAGCAGCCCCTCAGGATCCATACTTGGGGACATTTTTTACTTC.

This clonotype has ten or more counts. CDR3 residues: CASSSYGGTGEWNTQYF. The CDR3 DNA follows: TGTGCCAGCAGTTCATATGGAGGGACAGGGGAATGGAATACGCAGTATTTT. The V and J genes are TRBV28 and TRBJ2-3; 10 nucleotides align to TRBD1. Germline V gene sequence: CDR1 MDHEN, CDR2 SYDVKM. CDR3 length equals 17 residues. J gave up 7 bases and V 4 bases, and 14 bases lay outside the gene matches.

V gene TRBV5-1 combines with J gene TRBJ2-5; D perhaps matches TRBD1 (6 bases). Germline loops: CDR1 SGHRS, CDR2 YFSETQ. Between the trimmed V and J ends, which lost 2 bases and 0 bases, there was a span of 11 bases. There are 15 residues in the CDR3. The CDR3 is CASSLTGHYQETQYF. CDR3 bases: TGCGCCAGCAGCTTAACGGGACACTACCAAGAGACCCAGTACTTC.